These 7 T cell receptor beta chains came from one sample sequenced in a study of beta chain features in type 1 diabetes. Reverse transcribing all isolated RNA meant expressed TCRB transcripts were sequenced. TCRdb keeps only in-frame clones here, not all; method: immunoSEQ multiplex PCR. The table lists about 340,000 clones, about a tenth of them singletons. General study results and limits: TCRB CDR3s were moderately but significantly shorter in Type 1 diabetes patients in all four CD4+ subsets.

Their target antigens are unknown. Sequenced material: central memory CD4+ T cells from blood. The origin of the receptors is a man younger than 40 with type 1 diabetes.

The chain employs TRBV5-1 and TRBJ2-1; D perhaps matches TRBD2 (5 bases). The V end lost 5 bases, the J end lost 0 bases, and 9 bases lay between the germline ends. This CDR3 has 14 residues. Germline V gives CDR1 SGHRS, CDR2 YFSETQ. CDR3 nucleotide sequence: TGCGCCAGCAGTATGGGGAGCTCCTACAATGAGCAGTTCTTC. This encodes CASSMGSSYNEQFF.

This clone has more than one count but fewer than ten. The chain combines TRBV19 with TRBJ2-3; D is unclear. The V end was cut by 4 bases, the J end by 0 bases, with 8 bases between. The germline gives CDR1 LNHDA, CDR2 SQIVND (reference sequence). There are 14 residues in the CDR3. The DNA for the CDR3 is TGTGCCAGTAGTACAGGTTGGAGCACAGATACGCAGTATTTT. This encodes CASSTGWSTDTQYF. Variable domain in full (rest from reference TRBV19 and TRBJ2-3): DGGITQSPKYLFRKEGQNVTLSCEQNLNHDAMYWYRQDPGQGLRLIYYSQIVNDFQKGDIAEGYSVSREKKESFPLTVTSAQKNPTAFYLCASSTGWSTDTQYFGPGTRLTVL.

The gene calls are TRBV16 and TRBJ1-6; D is ambiguous. The germline V and J ends were trimmed by 3 bases and 9 bases, with 12 bases remaining between them. The CDR3 totals 14 residues. In germline, CDR1 is KGHSY, CDR2 FQNENV. In DNA, the CDR3 is TGTGCCAGCAGCCAGGACCCGCATGGTTCACCCCTCCACTTT. The encoded protein is CASSQDPHGSPLHF.

This clone was picked up a small number of times. V gene TRBV7-2 combines with J gene TRBJ2-1; TRBD2 agrees at 10 bases. J gave up 1 base and V 3 bases, and 3 bases lay outside the gene matches. Per germline, CDR1 SGHTA and CDR2 FQGNSA. This CDR3 is built from 16 residues. In nucleotides, the CDR3 is TGTGCCAGCAGCTTCATACTAGCGGGGTCCTACAATGAGCAGTTCTTC. As protein: CASSFILAGSYNEQFF.

The CDR3, as DNA: TGTGCCAGCAGCTTAGTTGTTGGGTTCGGAGAGACCCAGTACTTC. Translating gives CASSLVVGFGETQYF. The V gene is TRBV11-2, the J gene TRBJ2-5; D call uncertain. Germline V gives CDR1 SGHAT, CDR2 FQNNGV. The CDR3 spans 15 residues. V lost 1 base and J 4 bases, leaving 13 bases between the germline ends. Together with reference TRBV11-2 and TRBJ2-5, the CDR3 gives the full variable domain: EAGVAQSPRYKIIEKRQSVAFWCNPISGHATLYWYQQILGQGPKLLIQFQNNGVVDDSQLPKDRFSAERLKGVDSTLKIQPAKLEDSAVYLCASSLVVGFGETQYFGPGTRLLVL.

This clone was seen ten or more times. The chain links TRBV6-5 to TRBJ2-7; 8 nucleotides match TRBD1. V gave up 2 bases and J gave up 4 bases; unmatched junction bases: 10. CDR3 length: 16 amino acids. In germline, CDR1 is MNHEY, CDR2 SVGAGI. The CDR3 protein is CASSYASGGAKYEQYF. CDR3 in DNA: TGTGCCAGCAGTTACGCCTCAGGGGGCGCAAAGTACGAGCAGTACTTC.

This clone was observed a handful of times. The J gene is TRBJ2-1, the V gene TRBV5-4, with 7 bases identical to TRBD1. The germline CDR1 and CDR2 sequences are SGHNT and YYREEE (reference sequence). The CDR3 extends over 13 amino acids. The J segment lost 7 bases and the V segment lost 4 bases, leaving 5 bases of the junction unmatched. For the CDR3, the DNA is TGTGCCAGCAGCATGGGACAGCGGAATGAGCAGTTCTTC. Protein sequence: CASSMGQRNEQFF.